The T cell receptor (beta chain) described here comes from a study of CD8+ T cells in alopecia areata. About the study: The tofacitinib course ran for 6 to 18 months and was followed by 6 months off drug. Study outcomes and limitations: More clonal than normal scalp was lesional scalp, particularly alopecia totalis/universalis. Persistence in scalp and blood during tofacitinib was observed for many expanded lesional clones.

On this clone: No antigen is known for it.

RNA extraction and reverse transcription yielded cDNA as sequencing template. Sequencing used immunoSEQ multiplex PCR; TCRdb keeps in-frame clones, though not all of them. The sample carries 200,000 to 250,000 clones, 55% to 70% recorded once. Germline values: CDR1 GTSNPN, CDR2 SVGIG (reference sequence). V was pared by 4 bases and J by 2 bases, with 14 bases between. This CDR3 has 14 amino acids. Documented treatment: oral pan-JAK inhibitor, 5-10 mg twice daily. The study team obtained lesional scalp punch biopsies and peripheral blood from alopecia areata patients. V is TRBV30 and J is TRBJ1-2; D unclear. The receptor was isolated from a human donor with alopecia areata. The sample was CD4+ T cells sorted from blood, taken at week 4, from a patient treated with tofacitinib. CDR3: CAWTRRVANYGYTF. CDR3 nucleotide sequence: TGTGCCTGGACCAGGAGGGTCGCGAACTATGGCTACACCTTC.